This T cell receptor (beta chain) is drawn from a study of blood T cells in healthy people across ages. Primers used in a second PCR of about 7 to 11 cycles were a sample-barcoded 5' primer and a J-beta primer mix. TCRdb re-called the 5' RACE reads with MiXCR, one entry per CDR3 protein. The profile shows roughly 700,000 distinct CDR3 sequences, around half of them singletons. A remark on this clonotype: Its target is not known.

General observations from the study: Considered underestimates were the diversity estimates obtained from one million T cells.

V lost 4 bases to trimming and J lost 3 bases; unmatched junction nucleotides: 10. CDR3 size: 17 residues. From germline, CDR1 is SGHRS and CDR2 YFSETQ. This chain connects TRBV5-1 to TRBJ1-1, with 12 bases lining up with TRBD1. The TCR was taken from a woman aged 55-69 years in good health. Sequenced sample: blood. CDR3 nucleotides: TGCGCCAGCAGCGGGGGACAGGGGGCTAGGGTCGACACTGAAGCTTTCTTT. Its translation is CASSGGQGARVDTEAFF. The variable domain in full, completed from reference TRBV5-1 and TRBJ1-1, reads KAGVTQTPRYLIKTRGQQVTLSCSPISGHRSVSWYQQTPGQGLQFLFEYFSETQRNKGNFPGRFSGRQFSNSRSEMNVSTLELGDSALYLCASSGGQGARVDTEAFFGQGTRLTVV.